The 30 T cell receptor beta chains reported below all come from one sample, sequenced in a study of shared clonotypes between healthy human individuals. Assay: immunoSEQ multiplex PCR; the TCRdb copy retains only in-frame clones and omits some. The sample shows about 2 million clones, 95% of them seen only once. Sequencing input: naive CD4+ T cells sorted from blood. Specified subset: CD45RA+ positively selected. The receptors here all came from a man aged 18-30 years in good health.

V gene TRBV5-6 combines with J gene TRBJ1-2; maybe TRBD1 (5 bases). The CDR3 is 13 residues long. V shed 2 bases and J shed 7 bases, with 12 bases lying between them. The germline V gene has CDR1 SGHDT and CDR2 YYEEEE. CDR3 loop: CASSFNQGGGYTF. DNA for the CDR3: TGTGCCAGCAGCTTCAATCAGGGAGGTGGCTACACCTTC.

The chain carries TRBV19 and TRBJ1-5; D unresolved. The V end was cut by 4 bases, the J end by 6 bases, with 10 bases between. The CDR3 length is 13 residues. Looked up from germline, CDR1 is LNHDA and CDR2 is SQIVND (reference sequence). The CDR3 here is CASSKVEGQPQHF. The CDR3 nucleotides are TGTGCCAGTAGTAAGGTCGAGGGTCAGCCCCAGCATTTT.

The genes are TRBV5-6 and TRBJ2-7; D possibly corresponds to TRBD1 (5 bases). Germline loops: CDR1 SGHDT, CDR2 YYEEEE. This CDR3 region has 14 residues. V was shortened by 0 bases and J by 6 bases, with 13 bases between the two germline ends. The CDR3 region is CASSLGQWALEQYF. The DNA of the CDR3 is TGTGCCAGCAGCTTGGGACAGTGGGCCCTCGAGCAGTACTTC. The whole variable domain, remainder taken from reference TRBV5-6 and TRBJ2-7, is DAGVTQSPTHLIKTRGQQVTLRCSPKSGHDTVSWYQQALGQGPQFIFQYYEEEERQRGNFPDRFSGHQFPNYSSELNVNALLLGDSALYLCASSLGQWALEQYFGPGTRLTVT.

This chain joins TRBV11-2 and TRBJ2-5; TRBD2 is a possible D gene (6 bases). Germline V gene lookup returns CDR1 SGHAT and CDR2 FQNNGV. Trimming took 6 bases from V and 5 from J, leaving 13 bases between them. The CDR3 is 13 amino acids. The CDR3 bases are TGTGCCAGCAGTCTAGGGGCGGGGGAGACCCAGTACTTC. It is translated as CASSLGAGETQYF.

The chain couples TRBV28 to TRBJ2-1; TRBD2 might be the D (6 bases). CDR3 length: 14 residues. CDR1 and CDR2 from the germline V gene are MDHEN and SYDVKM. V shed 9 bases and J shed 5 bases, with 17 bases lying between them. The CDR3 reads CASHRGGANNEQFF. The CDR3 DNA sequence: TGTGCCAGTCACCGGGGCGGGGCTAACAATGAGCAGTTCTTC. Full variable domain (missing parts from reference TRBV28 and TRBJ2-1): DVKVTQSSRYLVKRTGEKVFLECVQDMDHENMFWYRQDPGLGLRLIYFSYDVKMKEKGDIPEGYSVSREKKERFSLILESASTNQTSMYLCASHRGGANNEQFFGPGTRLTVL.

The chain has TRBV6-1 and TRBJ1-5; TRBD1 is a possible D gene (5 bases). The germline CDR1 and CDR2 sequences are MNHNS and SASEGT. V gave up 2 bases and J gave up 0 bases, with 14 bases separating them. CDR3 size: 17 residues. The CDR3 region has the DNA TGTGCCAGCAGTGAATCCTCGGGGGGTAATAGCAATCAGCCCCAGCATTTT. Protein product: CASSESSGGNSNQPQHF.

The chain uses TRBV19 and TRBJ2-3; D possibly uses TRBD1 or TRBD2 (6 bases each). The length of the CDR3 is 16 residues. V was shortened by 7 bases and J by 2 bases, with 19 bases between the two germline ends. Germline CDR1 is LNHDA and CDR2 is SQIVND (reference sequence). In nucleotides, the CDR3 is TGTGCCAGTATCGGGCGGGACACAATATCCACAGATACGCAGTATTTT. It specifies CASIGRDTISTDTQYF.

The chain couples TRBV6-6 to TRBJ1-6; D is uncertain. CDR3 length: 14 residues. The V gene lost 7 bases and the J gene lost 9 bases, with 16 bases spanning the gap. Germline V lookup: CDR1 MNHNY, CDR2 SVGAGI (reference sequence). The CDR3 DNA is TGTGCCAGCACCACCGGGTTAATTGGTTCACCCCTCCACTTT. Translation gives CASTTGLIGSPLHF.

CDR3 coding DNA: TGTGCCTGGAGTCCGGGACTAGCGGGAATGACAGATACGCAGTATTTT. The encoded protein is CAWSPGLAGMTDTQYF. The J gene is TRBJ2-3, the V gene TRBV30; 13 bases map to TRBD2. The V segment lost 2 bases and the J segment 3 bases; nucleotides outside the gene matches: 5. CDR1 GTSNPN and CDR2 SVGIG come from the germline V gene (reference sequence). This CDR3 comprises 16 residues.

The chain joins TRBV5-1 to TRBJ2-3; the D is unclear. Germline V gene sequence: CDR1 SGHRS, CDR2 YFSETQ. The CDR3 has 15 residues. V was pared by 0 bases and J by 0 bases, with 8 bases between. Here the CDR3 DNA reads TGCGCCAGCAGCTTGGTCGCCAGGAGCACAGATACGCAGTATTTT. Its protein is CASSLVARSTDTQYF.

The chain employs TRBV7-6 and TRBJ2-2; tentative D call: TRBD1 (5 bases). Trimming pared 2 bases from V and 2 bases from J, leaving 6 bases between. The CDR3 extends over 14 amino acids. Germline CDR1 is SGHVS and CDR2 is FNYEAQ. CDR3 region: CASSLRGNTGELFF. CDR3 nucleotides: TGTGCCAGCAGCTTAAGGGGTAACACCGGGGAGCTGTTTTTT.

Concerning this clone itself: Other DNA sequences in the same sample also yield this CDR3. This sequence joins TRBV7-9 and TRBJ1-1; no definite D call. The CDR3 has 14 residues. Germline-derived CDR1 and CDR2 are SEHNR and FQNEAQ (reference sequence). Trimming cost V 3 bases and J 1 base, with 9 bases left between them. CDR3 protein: CASSFGTENTEAFF. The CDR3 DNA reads TGTGCCAGCAGCTTTGGTACAGAGAACACTGAAGCTTTCTTT. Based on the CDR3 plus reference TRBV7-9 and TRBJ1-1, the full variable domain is DTGVSQNPRHKITKRGQNVTFRCDPISEHNRLYWYRQTLGQGPEFLTYFQNEAQLEKSRLLSDRFSAERPKGSFSTLEIQRTEQGDSAMYLCASSFGTENTEAFFGQGTRLTVV.

In nucleotides, the CDR3 is TGTGCCTGGAGTGGCTCAACGGATTCACCCCTCCACTTT. Protein: CAWSGSTDSPLHF. The chain recombines TRBV30 with TRBJ1-6; D remains ambiguous. V lost 1 base and J 8 bases, leaving 9 bases between the germline ends. The CDR3 is 13 amino acids. Germline V gene data show CDR1 as GTSNPN and CDR2 as SVGIG (reference sequence).

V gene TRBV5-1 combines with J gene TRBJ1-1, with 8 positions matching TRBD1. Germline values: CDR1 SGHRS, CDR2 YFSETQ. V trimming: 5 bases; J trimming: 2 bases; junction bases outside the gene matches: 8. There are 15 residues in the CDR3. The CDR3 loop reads CASRFPGTGNTEAFF. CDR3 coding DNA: TGCGCCAGCAGATTTCCCGGGACAGGAAACACTGAAGCTTTCTTT.

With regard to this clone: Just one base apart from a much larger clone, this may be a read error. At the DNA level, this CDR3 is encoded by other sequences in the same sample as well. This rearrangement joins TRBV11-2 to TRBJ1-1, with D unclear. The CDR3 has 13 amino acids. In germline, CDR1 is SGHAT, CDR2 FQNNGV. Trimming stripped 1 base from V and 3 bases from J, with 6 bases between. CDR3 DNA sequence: TGTGCCAGCAGCTTAGTTGGGGACACTGAAGCTTTCTTT. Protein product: CASSLVGDTEAFF.

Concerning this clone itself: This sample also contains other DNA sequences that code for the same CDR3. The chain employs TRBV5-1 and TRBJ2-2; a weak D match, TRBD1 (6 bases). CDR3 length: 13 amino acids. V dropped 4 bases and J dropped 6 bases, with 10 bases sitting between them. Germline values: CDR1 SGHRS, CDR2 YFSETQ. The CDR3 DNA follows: TGCGCCAGCAGCCTACAGGGCCCCGGGGAGCTGTTTTTT. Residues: CASSLQGPGELFF.

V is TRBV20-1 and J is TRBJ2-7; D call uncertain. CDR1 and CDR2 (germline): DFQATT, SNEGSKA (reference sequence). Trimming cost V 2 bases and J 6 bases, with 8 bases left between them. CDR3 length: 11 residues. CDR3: CSARSLGEQYF. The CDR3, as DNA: TGCAGTGCTAGAAGCCTCGGCGAGCAGTACTTC.

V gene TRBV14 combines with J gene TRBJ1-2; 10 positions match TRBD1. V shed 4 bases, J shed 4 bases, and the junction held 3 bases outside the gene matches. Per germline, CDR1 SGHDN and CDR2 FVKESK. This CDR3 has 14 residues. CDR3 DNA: TGTGCCAGCAGCCGGGACAGGGGTCCCTATGGCTACACCTTC. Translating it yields CASSRDRGPYGYTF.

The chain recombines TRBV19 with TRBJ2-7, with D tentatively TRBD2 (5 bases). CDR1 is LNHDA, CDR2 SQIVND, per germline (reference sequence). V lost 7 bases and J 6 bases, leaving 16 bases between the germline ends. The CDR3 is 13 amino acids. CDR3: CASTTPPRGEQYF. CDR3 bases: TGTGCCAGTACCACCCCCCCCCGGGGCGAGCAGTACTTC.

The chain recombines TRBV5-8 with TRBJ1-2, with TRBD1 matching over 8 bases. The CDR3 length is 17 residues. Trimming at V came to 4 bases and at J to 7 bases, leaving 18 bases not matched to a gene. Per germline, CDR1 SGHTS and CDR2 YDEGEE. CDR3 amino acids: CASSLGTGRNLGSGYTF. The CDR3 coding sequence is TGTGCCAGCAGCCTCGGGACAGGCCGGAACCTCGGTAGTGGCTACACCTTC.

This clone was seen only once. CDR3 sequence (DNA): TGTGCCAGCAGCGGGGACCGCCTCAATCAGCCCCAGCATTTT. It yields the protein CASSGDRLNQPQHF. This chain links TRBV5-5 with TRBJ1-5; a weak D match, TRBD1 (5 bases). V lost 4 bases, J lost 3 bases, and 11 bases lay in between. The V gene's germline CDR1 is SGHKS and CDR2 YYEKEE (reference sequence). This CDR3 comprises 14 residues.

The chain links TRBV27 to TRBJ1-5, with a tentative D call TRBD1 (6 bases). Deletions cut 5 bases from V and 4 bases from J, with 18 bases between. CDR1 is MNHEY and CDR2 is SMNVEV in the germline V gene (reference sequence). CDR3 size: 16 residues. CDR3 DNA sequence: TGTGCCAGCAGTCCCCCCGGGACACCCGCGAATCAGCCCCAGCATTTT. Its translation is CASSPPGTPANQPQHF.

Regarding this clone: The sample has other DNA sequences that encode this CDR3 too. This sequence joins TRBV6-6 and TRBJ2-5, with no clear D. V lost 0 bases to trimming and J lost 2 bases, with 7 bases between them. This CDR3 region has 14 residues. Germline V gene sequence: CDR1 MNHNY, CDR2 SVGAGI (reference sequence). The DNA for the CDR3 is TGTGCCAGCAGTTACTCGACACTACAAGAGACCCAGTACTTC. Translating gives CASSYSTLQETQYF.

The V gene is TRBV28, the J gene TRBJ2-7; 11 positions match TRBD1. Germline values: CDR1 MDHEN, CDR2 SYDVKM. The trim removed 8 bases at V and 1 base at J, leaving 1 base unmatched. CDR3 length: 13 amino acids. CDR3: CASGQGASYEQYF. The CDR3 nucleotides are TGTGCCAGCGGACAGGGGGCATCCTACGAGCAGTACTTC. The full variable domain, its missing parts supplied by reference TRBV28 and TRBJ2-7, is DVKVTQSSRYLVKRTGEKVFLECVQDMDHENMFWYRQDPGLGLRLIYFSYDVKMKEKGDIPEGYSVSREKKERFSLILESASTNQTSMYLCASGQGASYEQYFGPGTRLTVT.

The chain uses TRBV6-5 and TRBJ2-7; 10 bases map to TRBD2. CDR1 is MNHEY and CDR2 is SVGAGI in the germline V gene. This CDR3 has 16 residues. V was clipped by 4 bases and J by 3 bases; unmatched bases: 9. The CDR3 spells CASSSEPGLAIYEQYF. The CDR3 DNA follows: TGTGCCAGCAGTTCGGAACCGGGACTAGCGATCTACGAGCAGTACTTC.

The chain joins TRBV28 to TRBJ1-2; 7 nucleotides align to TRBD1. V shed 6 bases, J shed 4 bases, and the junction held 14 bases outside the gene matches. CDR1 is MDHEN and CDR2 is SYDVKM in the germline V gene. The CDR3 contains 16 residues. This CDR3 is CASSDSYGQALYGYTF. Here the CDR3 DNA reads TGTGCCAGCAGCGATTCCTATGGACAGGCCCTCTATGGCTACACCTTC.

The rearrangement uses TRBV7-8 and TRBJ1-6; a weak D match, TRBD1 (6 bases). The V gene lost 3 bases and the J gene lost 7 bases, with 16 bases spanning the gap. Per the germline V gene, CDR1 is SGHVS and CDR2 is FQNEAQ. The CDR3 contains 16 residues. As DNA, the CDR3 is TGTGCCAGCAGCTTTGACCAGGGGAGAGACAATTCACCCCTCCACTTT. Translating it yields CASSFDQGRDNSPLHF. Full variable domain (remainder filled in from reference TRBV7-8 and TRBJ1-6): GAGVSQSPRYKVAKRGQDVALRCDPISGHVSLFWYQQALGQGPEFLTYFQNEAQLDKSGLPSDRFFAERPEGSVSTLKIQRTQQEDSAVYLCASSFDQGRDNSPLHFGNGTRLTVT.

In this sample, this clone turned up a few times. The DNA of the CDR3 is TGTGCCAGTAAGGACAGGACCAATCAGCCCCAGCATTTT. This encodes CASKDRTNQPQHF. The rearrangement links TRBV19 to TRBJ1-5; 7 nucleotides line up with TRBD1. V was pared by 7 bases and J by 3 bases, with 3 bases of the junction left unmatched. The CDR3 extends over 13 amino acids. Germline V CDR1 and CDR2: LNHDA, SQIVND (reference sequence).

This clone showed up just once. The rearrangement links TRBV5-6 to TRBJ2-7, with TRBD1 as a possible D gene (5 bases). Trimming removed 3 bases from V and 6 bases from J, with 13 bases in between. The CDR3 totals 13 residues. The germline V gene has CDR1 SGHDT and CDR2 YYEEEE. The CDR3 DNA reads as TGTGCCAGCAGCTCCGGGTGGGGCCTCGAGCAGTACTTC. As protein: CASSSGWGLEQYF. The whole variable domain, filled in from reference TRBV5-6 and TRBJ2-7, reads DAGVTQSPTHLIKTRGQQVTLRCSPKSGHDTVSWYQQALGQGPQFIFQYYEEEERQRGNFPDRFSGHQFPNYSSELNVNALLLGDSALYLCASSSGWGLEQYFGPGTRLTVT.

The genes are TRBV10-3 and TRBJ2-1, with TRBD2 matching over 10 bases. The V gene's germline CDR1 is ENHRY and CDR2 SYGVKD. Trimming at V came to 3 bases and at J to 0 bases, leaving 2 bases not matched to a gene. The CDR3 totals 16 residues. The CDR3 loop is CAISDSGGFSYNEQFF. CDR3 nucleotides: TGTGCCATCAGTGATAGCGGGGGGTTCTCCTACAATGAGCAGTTCTTC.